This TCR beta chain stems from a study of PD-L1 blockade in urothelial cancer. Study conclusions and caveats: More expansion of tumor-associated blood clones, seen at 3 weeks, marked durable-benefit patients.

The repertoire was sequenced with immunoSEQ multiplex PCR; TCRdb's copy has only in-frame clones and lacks some. Of about 91,000 clones in the sample, 70% to 90% were seen once. In its sample, this clone was seen once. Its matching antigen is unknown. A junction end diverges from the germline sequence, so it may reflect a read error. Stated time point: peripheral blood 6 weeks after treatment start. Germline V gives CDR1 SSHAT, CDR2 FNYEAQ (reference sequence). CDR3 length equals 15 residues. The source was PBMCs, collected around atezolizumab (anti-PD-L1) treatment. This TCR came from a man in his sixties or seventies with urothelial cancer. The chain links TRBV7-7 to TRBJ2-7; 7 positions match TRBD2. The CDR3 region is CASSPLPGGFYEQYF. CDR3 coding DNA: TGTGCTAGCAGCCCCCTCCCCGGGGGGTTTTACGAGCAGTACTTC.